Listed here are 3 T cell receptor beta chains from one sample, sequenced in a study of T cells in Graves' hyperthyroidism and ophthalmopathy. The CDR3 regions of TCR beta were amplified from RNA transcripts. A set of HTBI primers served as the primers for a first-round RT-PCR of the TCR CDR3. TCRdb re-derived calls from the multiplex PCR reads in MiXCR, one entry per CDR3 protein. The table has about 270,000 distinct CDR3 sequences, approximately 21% seen once. Sequenced input: blood. These receptors all stem from a man younger than 40 with Graves' ophthalmopathy.

The sample holds a few counts of this clonotype. The chain employs TRBV28 and TRBJ2-1, with 8 nucleotides matching TRBD2. The CDR3 totals 16 residues. The V gene's germline CDR1 is MDHEN and CDR2 SYDVKM. V was clipped by 2 bases and J by 4 bases; unmatched bases: 7. For the CDR3, the DNA is TGTGCCAGCAGTTTAATTGGTAGCGGGAAGTACAATGAGCAGTTCTTC. Protein product: CASSLIGSGKYNEQFF.

This chain joins TRBV9 and TRBJ2-4, with a weak D call TRBD2 (5 bases). This CDR3 has 14 amino acids. Trimming took 4 bases from V and 7 from J, leaving 15 bases between them. Per the germline V gene, CDR1 is SGDLS and CDR2 is YYNGEE. The CDR3 DNA reads TGTGCCAGCAGCTCTCGAGGTCGAGGGAACATTCAGTACTTC. Its translation: CASSSRGRGNIQYF. Looking up the rest from reference TRBV9 and TRBJ2-4 gives the full variable domain: DSGVTQTPKHLITATGQRVTLRCSPRSGDLSVYWYQQSLDQGLQFLIQYYNGEERAKGNILERFSAQQFPDLHSELNLSSLELGDSALYFCASSSRGRGNIQYFGAGTRLSVL.

The chain recombines TRBV10-2 with TRBJ1-3, with unresolved D. Trimming took 6 bases from V and 3 from J, leaving 15 bases between them. The germline V gene encodes CDR1 WSHSY and CDR2 SAAADI. The CDR3 has 15 residues. Here the CDR3 DNA reads TGCGCCAGCAGAAAGGTTGGCACCTATGGAAACACCATATATTTT. Encoded protein: CASRKVGTYGNTIYF.